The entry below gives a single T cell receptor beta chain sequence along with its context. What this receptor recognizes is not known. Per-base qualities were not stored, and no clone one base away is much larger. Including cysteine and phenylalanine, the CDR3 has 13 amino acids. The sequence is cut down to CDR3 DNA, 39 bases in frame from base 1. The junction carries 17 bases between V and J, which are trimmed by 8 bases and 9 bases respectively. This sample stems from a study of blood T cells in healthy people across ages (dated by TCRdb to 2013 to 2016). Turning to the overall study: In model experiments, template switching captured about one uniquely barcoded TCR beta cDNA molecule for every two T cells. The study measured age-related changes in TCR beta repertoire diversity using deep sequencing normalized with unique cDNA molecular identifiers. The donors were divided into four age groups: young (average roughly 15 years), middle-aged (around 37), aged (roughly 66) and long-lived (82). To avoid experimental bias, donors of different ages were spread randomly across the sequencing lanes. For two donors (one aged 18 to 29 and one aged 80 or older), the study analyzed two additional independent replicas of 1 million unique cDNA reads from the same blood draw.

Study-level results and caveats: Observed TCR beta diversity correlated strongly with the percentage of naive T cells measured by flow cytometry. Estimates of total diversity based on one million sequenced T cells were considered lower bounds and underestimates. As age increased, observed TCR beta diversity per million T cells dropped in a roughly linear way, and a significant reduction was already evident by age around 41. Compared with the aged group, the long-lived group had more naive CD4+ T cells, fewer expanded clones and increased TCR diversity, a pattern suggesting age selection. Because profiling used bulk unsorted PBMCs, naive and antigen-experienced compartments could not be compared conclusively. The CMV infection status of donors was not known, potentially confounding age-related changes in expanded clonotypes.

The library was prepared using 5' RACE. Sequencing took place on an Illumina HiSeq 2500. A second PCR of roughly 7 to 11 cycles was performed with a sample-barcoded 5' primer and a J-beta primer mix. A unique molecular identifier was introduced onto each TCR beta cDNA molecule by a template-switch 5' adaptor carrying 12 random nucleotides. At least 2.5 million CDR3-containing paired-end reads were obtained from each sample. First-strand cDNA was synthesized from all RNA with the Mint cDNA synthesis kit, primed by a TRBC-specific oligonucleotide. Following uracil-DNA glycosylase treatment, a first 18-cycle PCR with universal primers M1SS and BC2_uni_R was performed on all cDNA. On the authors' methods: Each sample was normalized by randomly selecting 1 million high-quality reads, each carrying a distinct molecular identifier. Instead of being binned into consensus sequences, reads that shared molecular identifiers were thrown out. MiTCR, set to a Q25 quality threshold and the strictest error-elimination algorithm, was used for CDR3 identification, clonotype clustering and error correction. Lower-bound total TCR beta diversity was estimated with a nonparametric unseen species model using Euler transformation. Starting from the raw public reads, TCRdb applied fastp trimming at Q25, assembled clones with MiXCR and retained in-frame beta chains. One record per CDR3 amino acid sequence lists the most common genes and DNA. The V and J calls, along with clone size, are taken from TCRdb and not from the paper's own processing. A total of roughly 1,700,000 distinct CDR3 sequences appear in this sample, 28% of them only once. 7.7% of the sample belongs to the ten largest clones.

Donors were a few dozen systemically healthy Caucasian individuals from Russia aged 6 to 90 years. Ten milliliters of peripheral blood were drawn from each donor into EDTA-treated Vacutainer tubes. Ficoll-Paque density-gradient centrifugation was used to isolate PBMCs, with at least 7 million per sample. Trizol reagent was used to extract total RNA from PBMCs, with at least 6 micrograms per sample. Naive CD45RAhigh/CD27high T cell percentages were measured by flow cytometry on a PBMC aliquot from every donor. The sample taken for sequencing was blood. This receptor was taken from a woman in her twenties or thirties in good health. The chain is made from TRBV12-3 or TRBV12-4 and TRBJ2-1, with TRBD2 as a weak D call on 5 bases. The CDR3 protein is CASSRAIAGEQFF. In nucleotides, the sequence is TGTGCCAGCTCCCGGGCAATTGCGGGTGAGCAGTTCTTC.